Listed below are T cell receptor beta chains from one sample, sequenced in a study of regulatory T cells. Profiled with immunoSEQ multiplex PCR; TCRdb holds only in-frame clones, not every one. Of approximately 29,000 clones listed, 93% are singletons. Sequencing was carried out using conventional CD4+ T cells sorted from blood. The receptors come from a child aged 2-9 years with CD3G deficiency. CDR3s include the opening cysteine and the closing phenylalanine or tryptophan. The D gene is left open where the match is weak. The size entry is marked missing in some rows and otherwise reads once, few, many or a size class.

V gene,clone size,J gene,D gene,CDR3 protein,CDR3 DNA
TRBV6-1,-,TRBJ1-1,TRBD1,CASSERQGGTEAFF,TGTGCCAGCAGCGAGAGACAGGGAGGGACTGAAGCTTTCTTT
TRBV28,-,TRBJ2-1,TRBD2,CASSFSGRAYNEQFF,TGTGCCAGCAGTTTTAGCGGGAGGGCGTACAATGAGCAGTTCTTC
TRBV28,once,TRBJ2-3,-,CASRGGTTQYF,TGTGCCAGCAGAGGGGGTACTACGCAGTATTTT
TRBV18,-,TRBJ2-1,TRBD2,CASSPRTSGSVNEQFF,TGTGCCAGCTCACCACGGACTAGCGGGAGTGTTAATGAGCAGTTCTTC
TRBV10-3,-,TRBJ2-1,-,CATSLARIQNNEQFF,TGTGCCACCTCCTTAGCGCGAATTCAAAACAATGAGCAGTTCTTC
TRBV28,-,TRBJ1-2,TRBD1,CASSPWGQGALRYTF,TGTGCCAGCAGTCCTTGGGGACAGGGGGCGCTCCGCTACACCTTC
TRBV6-1,-,TRBJ1-2,-,CASRSRPYGYTF,TGTGCCAGCAGAAGCCGTCCCTATGGCTACACCTTC
TRBV28,-,TRBJ2-3,TRBD2,CATTLAGGHLSTDTQYF,TGTGCCACCACACTAGCGGGAGGCCACCTAAGCACAGATACGCAGTATTTT
TRBV28,-,TRBJ1-2,-,CASSLTDSRGKGYTF,TGTGCCAGCAGTTTAACCGACAGTCGCGGCAAAGGCTACACCTTC
TRBV10-1,-,TRBJ1-6,-,CAASSSGHTVNSPLHF,TGCGCCGCCTCGTCCTCGGGGCATACGGTTAATTCACCCCTCCACTTT
TRBV28,-,TRBJ2-5,-,CASSLSLERRKETQYF,TGTGCCAGCAGTTTATCCCTCGAGCGGCGAAAAGAGACCCAGTACTTC
TRBV28,-,TRBJ2-1,-,CASSSGGGSYNEQFF,TGTGCCAGCAGTTCAGGGGGAGGGTCCTACAATGAGCAGTTCTTC
TRBV6-7,-,TRBJ2-7,-,CASSSTIPAYEQYF,TGTGCCAGCAGTTCCACCATCCCTGCCTACGAGCAGTACTTC
TRBV18,once,TRBJ2-7,TRBD2,CASAQGTSGGTYSYEQYF,TGTGCCAGCGCGCAAGGGACTAGCGGAGGCACCTACTCCTACGAGCAGTACTTC
TRBV14,-,TRBJ2-3,-,CASSQDRGNTQYF,TGTGCCAGCAGCCAAGATCGAGGGAATACGCAGTATTTT
TRBV28,once,TRBJ2-1,-,CATARGASYEQFF,TGTGCCACCGCGAGGGGGGCAAGCTATGAGCAGTTCTTC
TRBV4-2,once,TRBJ2-2,-,CASSQDTQRVNTGELFF,TGTGCCAGCAGCCAAGATACACAGCGGGTCAACACCGGGGAGCTGTTTTTT
TRBV6-1,-,TRBJ2-7,TRBD2,CASRLTGLAYEQYF,TGTGCCAGTCGCCTAACGGGACTAGCTTACGAGCAGTACTTC
TRBV28,-,TRBJ2-3,-,CASSLAGANPTDTQYF,TGTGCCAGCAGTTTAGCAGGGGCTAACCCCACAGATACGCAGTATTTT
TRBV4-1,-,TRBJ2-1,-,CASSQAHGPYGEQFF,TGCGCCAGCAGCCAAGCCCATGGACCATATGGTGAGCAGTTCTTC
TRBV28,-,TRBJ2-3,-,CASSLWTTKTQYF,TGTGCCAGCAGTTTATGGACTACAAAAACGCAGTATTTT
TRBV19,-,TRBJ2-6,-,CASRRSGANVLTF,TGTGCCAGTCGGCGCTCTGGGGCCAACGTCCTGACTTTC
TRBV18,-,TRBJ2-2,-,CASSYPARGRTGELFF,TGTGCCAGCTCATATCCCGCAAGGGGCCGCACCGGGGAGCTGTTTTTT
TRBV28,-,TRBJ1-2,-,CASSSAGSGAGYTF,TGTGCCAGCAGTTCCGCGGGGAGCGGAGCCGGCTACACCTTC
TRBV28,-,TRBJ1-5,-,CASSGPRGQPQHF,TGTGCCAGCAGTGGTCCAAGGGGCCAGCCCCAGCATTTT
TRBV28,-,TRBJ2-7,-,CASSSARSLSYEQYF,TGTGCCAGCAGTTCCGCCCGTAGTCTGTCCTACGAGCAGTACTTC
TRBV6-1,few,TRBJ2-7,-,CASSSRDGPPGEQYF,TGTGCCAGCAGTTCCAGGGACGGTCCCCCGGGCGAGCAGTACTTC
TRBV28,-,TRBJ2-4,-,CASSPRGQILAKNIQYF,TGTGCCAGCAGTCCACGGGGGCAGATACTAGCCAAAAACATTCAGTACTTC
TRBV6-5,few,TRBJ2-7,-,CASSYPDPGRNYEQYF,TGTGCCAGCAGCTACCCAGATCCGGGACGTAACTACGAGCAGTACTTC
TRBV6-1,-,TRBJ1-2,TRBD1,CASSEDHRGYGYTF,TGTGCCAGCAGTGAGGATCACAGGGGTTATGGCTACACCTTC
TRBV28,-,TRBJ1-1,-,CASSLSATGGTEAFF,TGTGCCAGCAGTTTATCCGCCACGGGGGGCACTGAAGCTTTCTTT
TRBV29-1,-,TRBJ1-2,-,CSVRGVNGYTF,TGCAGCGTTAGAGGGGTGAATGGCTACACCTTC
TRBV5-1,-,TRBJ2-2,-,CASSPWEPNTGELFF,TGCGCCAGCAGCCCCTGGGAACCGAACACCGGGGAGCTGTTTTTT
TRBV28,once,TRBJ1-1,-,CASRPGQNTEAFF,TGTGCCAGCAGGCCGGGACAGAACACTGAAGCTTTCTTT
TRBV6-1,-,TRBJ1-1,-,CASRTVNTEAFF,TGTGCCAGCAGGACGGTGAACACTGAAGCTTTCTTT
TRBV11-2,-,TRBJ2-5,-,CASSLGRLQTQYF,TGTGCCAGCAGCTTAGGCCGGCTCCAGACCCAGTACTTC
TRBV28,-,TRBJ2-7,TRBD2,CASSSPTSGRHYEQYF,TGTGCCAGCAGTTCTCCGACTAGCGGGAGACACTACGAGCAGTACTTC
TRBV5-5,-,TRBJ2-7,-,CASSLGPSPYEQYF,TGTGCCAGCAGCTTGGGCCCGTCCCCCTACGAGCAGTACTTC
TRBV28,-,TRBJ1-1,TRBD1,CASSAPGTGNTEAFF,TGTGCCAGCAGTGCCCCCGGGACAGGGAACACTGAAGCTTTCTTT
TRBV21-1,once,TRBJ1-6,-,CASSKLTSPEDNSPLHF,TGTGCCAGCAGCAAACTAACCTCTCCGGAGGACAATTCACCCCTCCACTTT
TRBV19,-,TRBJ1-2,-,CASWGGEGYTF,TGTGCCAGTTGGGGGGGAGAAGGCTACACCTTC
TRBV6-1,-,TRBJ1-1,-,CASIGAPNTEAFF,TGTGCCAGCATCGGGGCCCCGAACACTGAAGCTTTCTTT
TRBV5-1,once,TRBJ2-3,TRBD1,CASSPGQGVDTQYF,TGCGCCAGCAGCCCGGGACAGGGAGTGGATACGCAGTATTTT